Listed below are T cell receptor beta chains from one sample, sequenced in a study of T-cell memory formation after mild COVID-19. TCRdb independently ran MiXCR on the 5' RACE reads; one entry per CDR3 protein. The sample shows roughly 89,000 distinct CDR3 sequences, more than 12% of them seen only once. The sequenced sample consisted of PBMCs or a T cell subset sorted from them (not recorded which). These TCRs come from a man aged 18-30 years who had mild COVID-19 (a few samples of this study predate the infection). Cell type and time point are not known. CDR3s leave out the opening cysteine and the closing phenylalanine or tryptophan. The size field is filled for only some rows; it gives once, few, many or a size class.

v_call | cdr3_length | clone_size | cdr3_aa
TRBV2 | 12 | few | ASSDLGENYEQY
TRBV29-1 | 11 | few | SVVGENSYEQY
TRBV6-5 | 12 | - | ASRADRVGYGYT
TRBV10-3 | 11 | many | ATLGQAADTQY
TRBV7-2 | 15 | - | ASSSPLMRGGVHEQY
TRBV5-4 | 10 | few | AAGQGDYGYT
TRBV6-5 | 12 | - | ASRRTGNTGELF
TRBV6-6 | 10 | few | ASTMGVNEQF
TRBV5-1 | 13 | few | ASRLLGSNNEKLF
TRBV4-1 | 11 | - | ASSPRGEGEQY
TRBV28 | 12 | - | ASSLGLYTGELF
TRBV4-2 | 12 | - | ASSPSESTDTQY
TRBV7-9 | 14 | - | ASSPKGSQNTDTQY
TRBV4-1 | 13 | few | ASSRFVGSNQPQH
TRBV7-8 | 13 | - | ASSLRTAGIQPQH
TRBV4-3 | 14 | few | ASSQYPSVMNTEAF
TRBV18 | 12 | - | ASSPPSQGYEQY
TRBV10-3 | 9 | few | AIGRGDEQY
TRBV4-2 | 14 | few | ASSQETAESSYEQY